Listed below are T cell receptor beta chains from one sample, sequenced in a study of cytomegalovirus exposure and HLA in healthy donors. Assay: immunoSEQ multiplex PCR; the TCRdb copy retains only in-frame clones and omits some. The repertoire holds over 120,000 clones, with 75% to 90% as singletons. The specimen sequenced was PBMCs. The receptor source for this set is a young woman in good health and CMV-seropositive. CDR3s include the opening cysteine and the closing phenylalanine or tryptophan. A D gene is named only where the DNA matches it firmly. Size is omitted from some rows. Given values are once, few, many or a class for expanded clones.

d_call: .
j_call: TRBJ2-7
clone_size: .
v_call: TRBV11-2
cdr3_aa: CASSATTVAYEQYF
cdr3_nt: TGTGCCAGCAGCGCGACTACAGTGGCGTACGAGCAGTACTTC

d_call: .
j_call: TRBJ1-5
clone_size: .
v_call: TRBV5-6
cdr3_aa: CASSLSGIYQPQHF
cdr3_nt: TGTGCCAGCAGCTTATCAGGGATTTACCAGCCCCAGCATTTT

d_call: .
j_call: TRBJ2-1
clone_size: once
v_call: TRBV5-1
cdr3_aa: CASSFRDRNNEQFF
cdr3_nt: TGCGCCAGCAGCTTTCGGGATCGTAACAATGAGCAGTTCTTC

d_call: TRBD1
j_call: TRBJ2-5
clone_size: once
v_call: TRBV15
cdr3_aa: CATSRGRQGAAETQYF
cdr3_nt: TGTGCCACCAGCAGAGGGCGGCAGGGGGCCGCGGAGACCCAGTACTTC

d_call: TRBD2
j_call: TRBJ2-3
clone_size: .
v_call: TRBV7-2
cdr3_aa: CATGAGARDTQYF
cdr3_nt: TGTGCCACCGGAGCGGGAGCAAGAGATACGCAGTATTTT

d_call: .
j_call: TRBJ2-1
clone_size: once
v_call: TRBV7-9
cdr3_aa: CASSFRDEGLNEQFF
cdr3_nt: TGTGCCAGCAGCTTCCGGGACGAGGGACTCAATGAGCAGTTCTTC

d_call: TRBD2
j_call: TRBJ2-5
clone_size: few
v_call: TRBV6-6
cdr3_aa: CARPRSSGEGQETQYF
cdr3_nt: TGTGCCAGGCCACGGTCTAGCGGGGAGGGTCAAGAGACCCAGTACTTC

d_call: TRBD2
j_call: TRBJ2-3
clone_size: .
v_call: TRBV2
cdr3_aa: CASRRLATRDTQYF
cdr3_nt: TGTGCCAGCAGAAGACTAGCGACTAGGGATACGCAGTATTTT

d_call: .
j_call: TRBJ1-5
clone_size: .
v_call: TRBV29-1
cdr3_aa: CSVGGGNNQPQHF
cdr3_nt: TGCAGCGTCGGCGGGGGTAACAATCAGCCCCAGCATTTT

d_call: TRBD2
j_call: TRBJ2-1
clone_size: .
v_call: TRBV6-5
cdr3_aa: CASSPGLAGRNEQFF
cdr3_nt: TGTGCCAGCAGTCCGGGACTAGCGGGAAGGAATGAGCAGTTCTTC

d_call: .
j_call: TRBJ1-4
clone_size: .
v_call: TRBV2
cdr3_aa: CASSVQGLTNEKLFF
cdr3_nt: TGTGCCAGCAGTGTGCAGGGCCTAACTAATGAAAAACTGTTTTTT

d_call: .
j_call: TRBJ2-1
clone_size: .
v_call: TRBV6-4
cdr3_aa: CASSEQGNNEQFF
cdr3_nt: TGTGCCAGCAGTGAGCAGGGAAACAATGAGCAGTTCTTC

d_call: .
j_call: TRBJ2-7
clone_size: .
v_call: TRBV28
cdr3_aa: CASSQTLYEQYF
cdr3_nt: TGTGCCAGCAGTCAGACTCTCTACGAGCAGTACTTC

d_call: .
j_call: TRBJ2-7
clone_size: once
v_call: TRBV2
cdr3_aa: CASSASVYEQYF
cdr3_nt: TGTGCCAGCAGTGCGAGCGTTTACGAGCAGTACTTC

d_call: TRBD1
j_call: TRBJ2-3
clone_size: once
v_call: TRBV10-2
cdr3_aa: CASTKTGSADTQYF
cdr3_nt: TGCGCCAGTACGAAGACAGGGTCAGCAGATACGCAGTATTTT

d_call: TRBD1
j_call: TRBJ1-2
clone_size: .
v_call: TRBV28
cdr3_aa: CASSLNYGTGGMSYGYTF
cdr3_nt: TGTGCCAGCAGTTTGAACTACGGTACAGGGGGCATGAGCTATGGCTACACCTTC

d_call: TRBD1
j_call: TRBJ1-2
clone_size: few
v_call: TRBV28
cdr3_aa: CASSSPHTRGRYDGYTF
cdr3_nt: TGTGCCAGCAGTTCCCCACACACGAGGGGGCGTTACGATGGCTACACCTTC

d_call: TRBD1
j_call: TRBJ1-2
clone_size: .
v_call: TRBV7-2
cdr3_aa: CASSSDRRYGYTF
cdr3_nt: TGTGCCAGCAGCTCGGACAGGAGGTATGGCTACACCTTC

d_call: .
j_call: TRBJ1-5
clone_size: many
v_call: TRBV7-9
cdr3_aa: CASSLKDPGSDSNQPQHF
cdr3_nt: TGTGCCAGCAGCTTAAAGGACCCAGGGTCGGATAGCAATCAGCCCCAGCATTTT

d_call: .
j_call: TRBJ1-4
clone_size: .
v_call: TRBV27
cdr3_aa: CASSPWGVGEKLFF
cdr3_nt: TGTGCCAGCAGCCCCTGGGGGGTCGGTGAAAAACTGTTTTTT

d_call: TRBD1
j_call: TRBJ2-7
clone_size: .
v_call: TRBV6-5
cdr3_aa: CASRRTGSYEQYF
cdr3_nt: TGTGCCAGCAGGCGGACAGGTTCCTACGAGCAGTACTTC

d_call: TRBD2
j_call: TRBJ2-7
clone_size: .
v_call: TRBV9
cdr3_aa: CASSGVSGRGEQYF
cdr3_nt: TGTGCCAGCAGCGGAGTTAGCGGGAGAGGTGAGCAGTACTTC

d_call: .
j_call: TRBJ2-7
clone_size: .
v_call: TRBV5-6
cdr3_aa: CASSSTYEQYF
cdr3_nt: TGTGCCAGCAGCTCCACCTACGAGCAGTACTTC

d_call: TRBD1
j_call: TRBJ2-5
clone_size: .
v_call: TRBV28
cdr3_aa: CASSTRAGGETQYF
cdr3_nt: TGTGCCAGCAGTACCCGGGCAGGGGGAGAGACCCAGTACTTC

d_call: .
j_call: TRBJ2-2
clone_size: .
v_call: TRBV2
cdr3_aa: CASIRTGELFF
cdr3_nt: TGTGCCAGCATTCGGACAGGGGAGCTGTTTTTT

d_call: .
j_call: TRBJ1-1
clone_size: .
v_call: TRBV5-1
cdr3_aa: CASSSTPGNTEAFF
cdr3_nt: TGCGCCAGCAGCTCCACCCCCGGGAACACTGAAGCTTTCTTT

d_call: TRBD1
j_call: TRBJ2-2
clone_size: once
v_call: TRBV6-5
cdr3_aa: CASSYQGATVGELFF
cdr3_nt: TGTGCCAGCAGTTATCAGGGGGCGACGGTCGGGGAGCTGTTTTTT

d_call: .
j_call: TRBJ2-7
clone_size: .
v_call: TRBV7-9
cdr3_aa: CASSPRNYAGGEQYF
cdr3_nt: TGTGCCAGCAGCCCGCGAAATTACGCCGGGGGCGAGCAGTACTTC

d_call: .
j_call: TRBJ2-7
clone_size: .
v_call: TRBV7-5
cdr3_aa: CVRSLVQGAGEQYF
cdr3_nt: TGTGTCAGAAGCTTAGTTCAGGGGGCAGGGGAGCAGTACTTC

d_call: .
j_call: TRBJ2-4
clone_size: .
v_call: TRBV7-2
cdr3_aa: CASLEHTGKNIQYF
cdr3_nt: TGTGCCAGCCTGGAACATACGGGCAAAAACATTCAGTACTTC

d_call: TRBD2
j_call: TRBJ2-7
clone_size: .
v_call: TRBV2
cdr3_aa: CASSRSTPLTSGTYEQYF
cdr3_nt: TGTGCCAGCAGCCGATCCACCCCCCTGACTAGCGGAACCTACGAGCAGTACTTC

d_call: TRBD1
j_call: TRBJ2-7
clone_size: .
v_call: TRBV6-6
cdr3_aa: CASTRGTGSSYEQYF
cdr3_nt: TGTGCCAGCACCCGCGGGACAGGGAGCTCCTACGAGCAGTACTTC

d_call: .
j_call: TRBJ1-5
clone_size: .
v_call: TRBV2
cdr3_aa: CASSEFGSNQPQHF
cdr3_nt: TGTGCCAGCAGTGAATTCGGGAGCAATCAGCCCCAGCATTTT

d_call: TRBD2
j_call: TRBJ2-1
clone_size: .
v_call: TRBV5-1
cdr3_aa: CASSFAWTSGTNEQFF
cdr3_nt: TGCGCCAGCAGCTTTGCGTGGACTAGCGGGACCAATGAGCAGTTCTTC

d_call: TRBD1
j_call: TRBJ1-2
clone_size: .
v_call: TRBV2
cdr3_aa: CASSPNIQGAYGYTF
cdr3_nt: TGTGCCAGCAGCCCTAACATACAGGGGGCTTATGGCTACACCTTC

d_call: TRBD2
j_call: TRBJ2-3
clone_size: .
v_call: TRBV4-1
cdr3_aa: CASSQGILAASGADTQYF
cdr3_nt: TGCGCCAGCAGCCAGGGGATACTAGCGGCAAGTGGGGCAGATACGCAGTATTTT

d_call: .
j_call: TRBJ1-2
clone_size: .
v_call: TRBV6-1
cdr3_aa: CASSEARSGGTRGYTF
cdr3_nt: TGTGCCAGCAGTGAAGCGCGGAGCGGGGGAACGAGGGGCTACACCTTC

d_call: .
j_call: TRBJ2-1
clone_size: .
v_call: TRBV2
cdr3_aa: CASSVTMYNEQFF
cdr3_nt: TGTGCCAGCAGCGTAACAATGTACAATGAGCAGTTCTTC

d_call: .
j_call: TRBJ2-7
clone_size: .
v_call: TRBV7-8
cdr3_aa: CASSLTPRGSYEQYF
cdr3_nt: TGTGCCAGCAGCTTAACACCCAGGGGTTCCTACGAGCAGTACTTC

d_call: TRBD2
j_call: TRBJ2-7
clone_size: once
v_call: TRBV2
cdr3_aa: CASSEYQATSGRERYEQYF
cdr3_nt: TGTGCCAGCAGTGAATATCAGGCGACTAGCGGGAGGGAGAGGTACGAGCAGTACTTC

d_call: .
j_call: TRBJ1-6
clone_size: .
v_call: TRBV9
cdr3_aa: CASSVEARSSYNSPLHF
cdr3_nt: TGTGCCAGCAGCGTAGAGGCCCGGAGCTCCTATAATTCACCCCTCCACTTT

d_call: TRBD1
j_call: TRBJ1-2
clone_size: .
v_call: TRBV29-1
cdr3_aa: CSAETGNYGYTF
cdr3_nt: TGCAGCGCAGAGACAGGGAACTATGGCTACACCTTC

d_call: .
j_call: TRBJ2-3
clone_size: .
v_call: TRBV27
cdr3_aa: CASSSPVLAGGTDTQYF
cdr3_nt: TGTGCCAGCAGTTCTCCCGTCTTGGCAGGGGGCACAGATACGCAGTATTTT

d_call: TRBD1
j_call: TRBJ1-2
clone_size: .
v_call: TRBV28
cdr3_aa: CASSPGWDREGYGYTF
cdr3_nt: TGTGCCAGCAGTCCTGGTTGGGACAGGGAGGGCTATGGCTACACCTTC

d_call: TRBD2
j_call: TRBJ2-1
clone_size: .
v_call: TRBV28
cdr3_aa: CASRGLAPSSYNEQFF
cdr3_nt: TGTGCCAGCAGGGGACTAGCGCCTAGCTCCTACAATGAGCAGTTCTTC

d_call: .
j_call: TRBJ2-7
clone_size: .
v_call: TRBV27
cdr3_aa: CASSFAGDEQYF
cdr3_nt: TGTGCCAGCAGTTTCGCAGGGGACGAGCAGTACTTC

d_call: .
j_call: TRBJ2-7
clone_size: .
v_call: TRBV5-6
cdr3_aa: CASSWGGDSYEQYF
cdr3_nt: TGTGCCAGCAGCTGGGGCGGGGACTCCTACGAGCAGTACTTC

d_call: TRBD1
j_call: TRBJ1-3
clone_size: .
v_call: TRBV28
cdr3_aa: CASSLLQGASGNTIYF
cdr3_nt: TGTGCCAGCAGTTTACTGCAGGGGGCTTCTGGAAACACCATATATTTT

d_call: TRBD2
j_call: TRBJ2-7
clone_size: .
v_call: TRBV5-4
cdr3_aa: CASSLGGTSGRISSYEQYF
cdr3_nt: TGTGCCAGCAGCTTGGGGGGGACTAGCGGGAGGATAAGCTCCTACGAGCAGTACTTC

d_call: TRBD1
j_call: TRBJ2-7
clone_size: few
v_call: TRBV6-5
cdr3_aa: CASSSTGQSYEQYF
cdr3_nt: TGTGCCAGCAGTTCAACGGGACAGTCCTACGAGCAGTACTTC

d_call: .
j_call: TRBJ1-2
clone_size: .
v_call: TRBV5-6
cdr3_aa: CASSQGSSLGPIVYGYTF
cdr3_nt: TGTGCCAGCAGCCAGGGATCCTCTTTAGGGCCTATTGTCTATGGCTACACCTTC

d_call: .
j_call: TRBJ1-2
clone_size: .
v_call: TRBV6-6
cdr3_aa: CASSYSASQIVGYTF
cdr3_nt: TGTGCCAGCAGTTACTCGGCCAGTCAGATCGTTGGCTACACCTTC

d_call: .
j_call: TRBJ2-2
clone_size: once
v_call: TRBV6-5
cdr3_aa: CASVSNTGELFF
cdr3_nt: TGTGCCAGCGTCTCGAACACCGGGGAGCTGTTTTTT

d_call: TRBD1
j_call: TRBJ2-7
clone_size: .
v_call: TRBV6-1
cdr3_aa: CASSERGTGSYEQYF
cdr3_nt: TGTGCCAGCAGTGAAAGGGGGACAGGGTCCTACGAGCAGTACTTC

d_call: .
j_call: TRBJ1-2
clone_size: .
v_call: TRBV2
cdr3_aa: CATGSGWNYGYTF
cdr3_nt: TGTGCAACAGGTTCGGGTTGGAACTATGGCTACACCTTC

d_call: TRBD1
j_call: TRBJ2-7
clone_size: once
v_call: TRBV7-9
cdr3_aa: CASSQGQGYDEQYF
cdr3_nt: TGTGCCAGCAGCCAGGGACAGGGGTACGACGAGCAGTACTTC

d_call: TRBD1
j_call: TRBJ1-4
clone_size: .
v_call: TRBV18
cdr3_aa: CASSANRGPNEKLFF
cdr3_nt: TGTGCCAGCTCAGCGAACAGGGGGCCAAATGAAAAACTGTTTTTT

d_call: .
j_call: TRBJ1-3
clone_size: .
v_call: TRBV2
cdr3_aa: CASSLEALHGNTIYF
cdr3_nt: TGTGCCAGCAGCCTAGAGGCCCTCCATGGAAACACCATATATTTT

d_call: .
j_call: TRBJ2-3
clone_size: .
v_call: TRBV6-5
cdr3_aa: CASRSGTTTDTQYF
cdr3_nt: TGTGCCAGCAGGTCCGGGACAACTACAGATACGCAGTATTTT

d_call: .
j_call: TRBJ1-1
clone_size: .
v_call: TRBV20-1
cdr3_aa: CSAELNTEAFF
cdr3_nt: TGCAGTGCTGAGTTGAACACTGAAGCTTTCTTT